A selection of T cell receptor beta chains follows, all from one sample in a study of T cells in Graves' hyperthyroidism and ophthalmopathy. TCRdb called the multiplex PCR reads again in MiXCR, with one record for every CDR3 protein. The data contain 560,000 or so distinct CDR3 sequences, just under 20% of them singletons. The sequenced sample consisted of blood. These receptors came from a man aged 40-50 years with Graves' ophthalmopathy. Both conserved end residues are part of each CDR3. The D gene is left open where the match is weak. Only some rows state a clone size, as once, few, many or a class for expanded clones.

len: 15; v_gene: TRBV9; d_gene: NA; abundance: few; j_gene: TRBJ1-5; CDR3nt: TGTGCCAGCAGCGTAGGGGGGGGTAAGGCTCAGCCCCAGCATTTT; CDR3aa: CASSVGGGKAQPQHF
len: 12; v_gene: TRBV27; d_gene: TRBD2; abundance: NA; j_gene: TRBJ2-1; CDR3nt: TGTGCCTCCCGGGGGGGTAACAATGAGCAGTTCTTC; CDR3aa: CASRGGNNEQFF
len: 14; v_gene: TRBV27; d_gene: TRBD2; abundance: NA; j_gene: TRBJ2-2; CDR3nt: TGTGCCAGCACGACTAGCGGGAGGTACGGGGAGCTGTTTTTT; CDR3aa: CASTTSGRYGELFF
len: 14; v_gene: TRBV2; d_gene: NA; abundance: many; j_gene: TRBJ2-7; CDR3nt: TGTGCCAGCAGTAAGGGCGGCTCACCCTACGAGCAGTACTTC; CDR3aa: CASSKGGSPYEQYF
len: 17; v_gene: TRBV6-1; d_gene: NA; abundance: NA; j_gene: TRBJ1-6; CDR3nt: TGTGCCAGCTCGCGCCACGGGTCGTTCGGGCTATTGTCACCCCTCCACTTT; CDR3aa: CASSRHGSFGLLSPLHF
len: 14; v_gene: TRBV30; d_gene: TRBD2; abundance: many; j_gene: TRBJ2-3; CDR3nt: TGTGCCTGGAGTGTCGCGGGGGGGATGGATACGCAGTATTTT; CDR3aa: CAWSVAGGMDTQYF
len: 16; v_gene: TRBV7-2; d_gene: TRBD2; abundance: many; j_gene: TRBJ2-2; CDR3nt: TGTGCCAGCAGCGGACTAGCAGCCACGAACACCGGGGAGCTGTTTTTT; CDR3aa: CASSGLAATNTGELFF
len: 20; v_gene: TRBV7-9; d_gene: TRBD2; abundance: many; j_gene: TRBJ2-7; CDR3nt: TGTGCCAGCAGCCCAACTCCCTCCGGGACTAGCGGGGGGGCCGTACGCGAGCAGTACTTC; CDR3aa: CASSPTPSGTSGGAVREQYF
len: 19; v_gene: TRBV6-1; d_gene: TRBD1; abundance: few; j_gene: TRBJ1-5; CDR3nt: TGTGCCAGCAAGGGGCCCCCTACAGGGGGCGACCCTTTCAATCAGCCCCAGCATTTT; CDR3aa: CASKGPPTGGDPFNQPQHF
len: 14; v_gene: TRBV5-1; d_gene: NA; abundance: few; j_gene: TRBJ1-4; CDR3nt: TGCGCCAGCAGCTTGGCCAGGGGCGGTGAAAAACTGTTTTTT; CDR3aa: CASSLARGGEKLFF
len: 17; v_gene: TRBV20-1; d_gene: TRBD2; abundance: NA; j_gene: TRBJ2-3; CDR3nt: TGCAGTGCGCCGAGGGGGATAGCGGGGGGCAGGGCAGATACGCAGTATTTT; CDR3aa: CSAPRGIAGGRADTQYF
len: 13; v_gene: TRBV9; d_gene: NA; abundance: NA; j_gene: TRBJ1-4; CDR3nt: TGTGCCAGCAGCGTTCGGGGCCAGGAAAAACTGTTTTTT; CDR3aa: CASSVRGQEKLFF
len: 16; v_gene: TRBV30; d_gene: NA; abundance: NA; j_gene: TRBJ1-6; CDR3nt: TGTGCCTGGAGTGTACAGGGTCAGGGACTTAATTCACCCCTCCACTTT; CDR3aa: CAWSVQGQGLNSPLHF
len: 13; v_gene: TRBV28; d_gene: NA; abundance: NA; j_gene: TRBJ1-5; CDR3nt: TGTGCCAGCGACGGACGGACGAATCAGCCCCAGCATTTT; CDR3aa: CASDGRTNQPQHF
len: 18; v_gene: TRBV6-1; d_gene: TRBD2; abundance: few; j_gene: TRBJ2-1; CDR3nt: TGTGCCAGCAGTTATTTGGGGGGGGAAATCCGCGCCTACAATGAGCAGTTCTTC; CDR3aa: CASSYLGGEIRAYNEQFF
len: 15; v_gene: TRBV28; d_gene: NA; abundance: many; j_gene: TRBJ2-7; CDR3nt: TGTGCCAGCAGTTACAGTACAGACCTCTCCTACGAGCAGTACTTC; CDR3aa: CASSYSTDLSYEQYF
len: 14; v_gene: TRBV19; d_gene: NA; abundance: NA; j_gene: TRBJ1-2; CDR3nt: TGTGCCTCCAGGGTCCCCGGGGGGGGCTATGGCTACACCTTC; CDR3aa: CASRVPGGGYGYTF
len: 16; v_gene: TRBV6-1; d_gene: TRBD1; abundance: few; j_gene: TRBJ1-5; CDR3nt: TGTGCCAGCAGTTCCAACAGCAGGGGGCAAAATCAGCCCCAGCATTTT; CDR3aa: CASSSNSRGQNQPQHF
len: 20; v_gene: TRBV7-8; d_gene: TRBD2; abundance: few; j_gene: TRBJ2-3; CDR3nt: TGTGCCAGCAGCTTACCACACCCCCTTACTAGCGGGAGTAGCACAGATACGCAGTATTTT; CDR3aa: CASSLPHPLTSGSSTDTQYF
len: 13; v_gene: TRBV4-1; d_gene: NA; abundance: NA; j_gene: TRBJ2-3; CDR3nt: TGCGCCAGCAGCCCACTTATTGGGGGGGCGTCGTATTTT; CDR3aa: CASSPLIGGASYF
len: 14; v_gene: TRBV19; d_gene: NA; abundance: few; j_gene: TRBJ1-3; CDR3nt: TGTGCCAGTAGTAGAGGGGCAATTGGAAACACCATATATTTT; CDR3aa: CASSRGAIGNTIYF
len: 17; v_gene: TRBV7-2; d_gene: NA; abundance: few; j_gene: TRBJ2-7; CDR3nt: TGTGCCAGCAGCTTAGGGCAAGGGAGTGCCCCATTCTACGAGCAGTACTTC; CDR3aa: CASSLGQGSAPFYEQYF
len: 13; v_gene: TRBV10-2; d_gene: NA; abundance: NA; j_gene: TRBJ1-1; CDR3nt: TGCGCCAGCATCTGGGGTGCTAACACTGAAGCTTTCTTT; CDR3aa: CASIWGANTEAFF
len: 14; v_gene: TRBV6-1; d_gene: TRBD1; abundance: few; j_gene: TRBJ1-2; CDR3nt: TGTGCCAGCAGTGAAAGGTGGACAGGGCTGGGCTACACCTTC; CDR3aa: CASSERWTGLGYTF
len: 13; v_gene: TRBV12-3/TRBV12-4; d_gene: NA; abundance: few; j_gene: TRBJ1-1; CDR3nt: TGTGCCACCAAACGAGGACCGGGCCTTGAAGCTTTCTTT; CDR3aa: CATKRGPGLEAFF
len: 13; v_gene: TRBV28; d_gene: NA; abundance: many; j_gene: TRBJ2-7; CDR3nt: TGTGCCAGCAGTTTTTTACCAGACTACGAGCAGTACTTC; CDR3aa: CASSFLPDYEQYF